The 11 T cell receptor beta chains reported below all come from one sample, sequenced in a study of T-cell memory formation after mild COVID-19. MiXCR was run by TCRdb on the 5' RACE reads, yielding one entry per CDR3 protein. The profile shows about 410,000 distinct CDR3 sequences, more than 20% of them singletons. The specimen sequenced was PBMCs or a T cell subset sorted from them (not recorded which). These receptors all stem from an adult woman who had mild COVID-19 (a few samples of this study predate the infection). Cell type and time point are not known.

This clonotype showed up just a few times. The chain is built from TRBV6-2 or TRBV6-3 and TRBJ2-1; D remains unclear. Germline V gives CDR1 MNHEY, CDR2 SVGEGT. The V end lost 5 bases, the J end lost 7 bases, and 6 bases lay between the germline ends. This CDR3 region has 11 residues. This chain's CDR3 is CASSIGNEQFF. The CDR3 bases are TGTGCCAGCAGTATAGGAAATGAGCAGTTCTTC.

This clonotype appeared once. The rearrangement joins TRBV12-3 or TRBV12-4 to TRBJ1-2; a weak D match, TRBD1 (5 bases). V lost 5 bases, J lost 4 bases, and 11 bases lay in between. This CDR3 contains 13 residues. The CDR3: CASSPGPTYGYTF. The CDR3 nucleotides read TGTGCCAGCAGTCCGGGACCAACCTATGGCTACACCTTC.

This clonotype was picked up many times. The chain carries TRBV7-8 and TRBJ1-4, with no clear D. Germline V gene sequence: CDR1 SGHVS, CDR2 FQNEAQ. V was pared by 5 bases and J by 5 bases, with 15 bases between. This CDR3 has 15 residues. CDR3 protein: CASSPHLIGNEKLFF. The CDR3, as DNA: TGTGCCAGCAGCCCCCACCTCATCGGGAATGAAAAACTGTTTTTT.

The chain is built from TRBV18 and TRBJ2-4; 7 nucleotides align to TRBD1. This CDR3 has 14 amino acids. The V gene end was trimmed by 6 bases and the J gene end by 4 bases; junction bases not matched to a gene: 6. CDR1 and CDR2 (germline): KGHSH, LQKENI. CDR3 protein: CASSRGQEKNIQYF. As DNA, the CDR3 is TGTGCCAGCTCTCGCGGACAGGAGAAAAACATTCAGTACTTC.

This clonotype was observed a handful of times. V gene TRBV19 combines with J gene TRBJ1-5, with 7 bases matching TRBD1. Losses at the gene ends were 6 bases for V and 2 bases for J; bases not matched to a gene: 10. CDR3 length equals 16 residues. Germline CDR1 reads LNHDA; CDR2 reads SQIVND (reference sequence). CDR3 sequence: CASSRLGQMGNQPQHF. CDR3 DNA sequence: TGTGCCAGTAGCCGCCTGGGACAGATGGGCAATCAGCCCCAGCATTTT.

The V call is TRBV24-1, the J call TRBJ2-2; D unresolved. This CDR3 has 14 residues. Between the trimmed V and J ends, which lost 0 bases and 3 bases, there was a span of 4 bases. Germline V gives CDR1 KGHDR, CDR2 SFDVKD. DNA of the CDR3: TGTGCCACCAGTGATTTGGAGGACACCGGGGAGCTGTTTTTT. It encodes CATSDLEDTGELFF.

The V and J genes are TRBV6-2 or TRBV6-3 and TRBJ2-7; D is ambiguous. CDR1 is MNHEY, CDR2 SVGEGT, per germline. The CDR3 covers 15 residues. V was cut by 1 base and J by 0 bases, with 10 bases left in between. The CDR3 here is CASSYFAGSSYEQYF. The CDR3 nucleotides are TGTGCCAGCAGTTACTTCGCCGGTAGCTCCTACGAGCAGTACTTC.

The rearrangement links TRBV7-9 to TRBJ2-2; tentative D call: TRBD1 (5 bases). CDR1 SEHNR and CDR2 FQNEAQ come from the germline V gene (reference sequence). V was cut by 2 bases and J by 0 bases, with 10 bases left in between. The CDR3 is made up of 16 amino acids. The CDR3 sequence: CASSLKMTANTGELFF. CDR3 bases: TGTGCCAGCAGCTTAAAGATGACAGCGAACACCGGGGAGCTGTTTTTT.

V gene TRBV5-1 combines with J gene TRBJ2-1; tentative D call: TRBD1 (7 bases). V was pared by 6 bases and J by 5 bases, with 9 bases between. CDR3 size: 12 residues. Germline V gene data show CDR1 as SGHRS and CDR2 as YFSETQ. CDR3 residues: CASTRGDNEQFF. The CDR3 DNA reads TGCGCCAGCACCAGGGGGGACAATGAGCAGTTCTTC.

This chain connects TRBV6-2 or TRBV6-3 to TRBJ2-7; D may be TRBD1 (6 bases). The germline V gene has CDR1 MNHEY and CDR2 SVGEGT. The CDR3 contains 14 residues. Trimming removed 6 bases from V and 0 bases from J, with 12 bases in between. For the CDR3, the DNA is TGTGCCAGCAGAGAGACAGGTTACTCCTACGAGCAGTACTTC. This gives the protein CASRETGYSYEQYF.

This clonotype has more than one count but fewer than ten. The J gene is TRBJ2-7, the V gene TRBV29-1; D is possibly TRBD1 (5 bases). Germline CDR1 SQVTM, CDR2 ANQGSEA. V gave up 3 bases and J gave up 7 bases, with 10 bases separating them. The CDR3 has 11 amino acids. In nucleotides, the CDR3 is TGCAGCGTTGACCGGACACGGGAGCAGTACTTC. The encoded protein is CSVDRTREQYF.